Included here is one T cell receptor beta chain sequence, with context. This record belongs to a study of metastatic and nonmetastatic thyroid tumors. TCRdb reprocessed the PCR reads via MiXCR. The sample lists about 22,000 clones, roughly 21% occurring once. Trimming shortened V by 1 base and J by 6 bases, and 10 bases separated the two germline ends. Germline V gives CDR1 MGHDK, CDR2 SYGVNS. This CDR3 has 14 amino acids. No patient had received any treatment before thyroid surgery. The sequenced material came from blood. The origin of this receptor is a male donor with papillary thyroid cancer or a benign thyroid nodule (not recorded which). Some clones in this sample may be carry-over from other donors' samples. The chain is built from TRBV25-1 and TRBJ2-4; tentatively, D is TRBD1 or TRBD2 (5 bases each). The CDR3 sequence is CASSESGLPNIQYF. The CDR3 DNA sequence: TGTGCCAGCAGTGAATCGGGGCTCCCAAACATTCAGTACTTC.